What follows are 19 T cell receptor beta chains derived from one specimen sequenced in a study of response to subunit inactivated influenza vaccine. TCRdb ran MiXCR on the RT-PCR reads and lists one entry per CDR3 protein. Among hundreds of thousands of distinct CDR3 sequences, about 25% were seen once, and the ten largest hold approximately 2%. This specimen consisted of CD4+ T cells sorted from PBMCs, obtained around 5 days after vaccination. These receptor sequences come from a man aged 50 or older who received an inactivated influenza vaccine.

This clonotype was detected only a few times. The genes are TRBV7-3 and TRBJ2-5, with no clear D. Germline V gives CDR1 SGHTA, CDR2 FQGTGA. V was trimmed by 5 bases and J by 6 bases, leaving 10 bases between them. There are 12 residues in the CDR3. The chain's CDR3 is CASSPISKTQYF. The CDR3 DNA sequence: TGTGCCAGCAGCCCGATAAGTAAGACCCAGTACTTC.

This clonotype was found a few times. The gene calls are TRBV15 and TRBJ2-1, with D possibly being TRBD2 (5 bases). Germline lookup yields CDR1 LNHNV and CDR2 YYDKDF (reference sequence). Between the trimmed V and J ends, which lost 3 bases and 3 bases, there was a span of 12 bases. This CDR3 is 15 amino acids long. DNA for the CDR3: TGTGCCACCAGCAGCTGGGCGGGCTTCTACAATGAGCAGTTCTTC. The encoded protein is CATSSWAGFYNEQFF.

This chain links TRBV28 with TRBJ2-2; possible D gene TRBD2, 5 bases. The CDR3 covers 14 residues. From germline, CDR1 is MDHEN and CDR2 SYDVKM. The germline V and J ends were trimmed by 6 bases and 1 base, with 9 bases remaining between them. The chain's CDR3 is CASRLALNTGELFF. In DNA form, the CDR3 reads TGTGCCAGCAGGCTAGCCTTGAACACCGGGGAGCTGTTTTTT.

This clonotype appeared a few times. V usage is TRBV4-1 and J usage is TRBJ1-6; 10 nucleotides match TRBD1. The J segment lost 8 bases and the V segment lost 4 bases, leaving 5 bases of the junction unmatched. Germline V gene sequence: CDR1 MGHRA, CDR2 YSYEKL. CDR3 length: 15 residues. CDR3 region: CASSPRGTGDSPLHF. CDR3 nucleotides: TGCGCCAGCAGCCCCCGTGGGACAGGGGATTCACCCCTCCACTTT.

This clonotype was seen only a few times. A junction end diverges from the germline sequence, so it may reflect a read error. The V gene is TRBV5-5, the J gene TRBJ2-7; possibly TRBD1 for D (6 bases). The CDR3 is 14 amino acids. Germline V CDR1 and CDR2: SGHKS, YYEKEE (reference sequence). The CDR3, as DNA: TGTGCCAGCAGCTTCCAGACAGGCTCCCACGAGCAGTACTTC. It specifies CASSFQTGSHEQYF.

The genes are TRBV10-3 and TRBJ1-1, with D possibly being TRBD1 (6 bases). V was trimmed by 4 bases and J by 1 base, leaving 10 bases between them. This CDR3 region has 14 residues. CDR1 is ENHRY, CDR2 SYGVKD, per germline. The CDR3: CAISGVGANTEAFF. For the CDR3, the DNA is TGTGCCATCAGTGGGGTGGGGGCGAACACTGAAGCTTTCTTT.

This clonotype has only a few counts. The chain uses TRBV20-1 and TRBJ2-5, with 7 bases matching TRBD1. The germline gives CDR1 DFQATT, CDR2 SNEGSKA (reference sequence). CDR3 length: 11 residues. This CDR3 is CSHRGQETQYF. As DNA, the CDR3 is TGCAGCCACAGGGGCCAAGAGACCCAGTACTTC.

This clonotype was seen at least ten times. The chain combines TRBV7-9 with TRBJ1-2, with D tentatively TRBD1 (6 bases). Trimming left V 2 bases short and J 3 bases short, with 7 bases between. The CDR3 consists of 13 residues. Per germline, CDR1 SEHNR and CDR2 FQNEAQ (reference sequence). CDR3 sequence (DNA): TGTGCCAGCAGCTTAAGGACAGACTATGGCTACACCTTC. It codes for CASSLRTDYGYTF.

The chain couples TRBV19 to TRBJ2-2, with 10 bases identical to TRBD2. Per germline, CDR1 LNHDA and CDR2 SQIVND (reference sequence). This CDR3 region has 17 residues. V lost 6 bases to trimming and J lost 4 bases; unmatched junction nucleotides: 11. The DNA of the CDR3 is TGTGCCAGTAGCGGACCTAGCGGGAGACGAGGCACCGGGGAGCTGTTTTTT. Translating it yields CASSGPSGRRGTGELFF.

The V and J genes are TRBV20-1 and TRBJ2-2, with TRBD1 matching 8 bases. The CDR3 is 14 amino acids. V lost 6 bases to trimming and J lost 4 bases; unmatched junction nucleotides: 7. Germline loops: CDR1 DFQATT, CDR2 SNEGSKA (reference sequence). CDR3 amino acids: CSAPWTGSTGELFF. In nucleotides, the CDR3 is TGCAGTGCCCCTTGGACAGGGAGCACCGGGGAGCTGTTTTTT.

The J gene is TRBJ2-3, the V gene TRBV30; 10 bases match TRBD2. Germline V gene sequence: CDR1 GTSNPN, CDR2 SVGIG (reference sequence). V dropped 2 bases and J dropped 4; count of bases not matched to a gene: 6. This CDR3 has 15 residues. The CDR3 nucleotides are TGTGCCTGGAGTCGTTTAGCGGGAGGCCCAGATACGCAGTATTTT. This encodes CAWSRLAGGPDTQYF. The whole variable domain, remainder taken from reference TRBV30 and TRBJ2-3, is SQTIHQWPATLVQPVGSPLSLECTVEGTSNPNLYWYRQAAGRGLQLLFYSVGIGQISSEVPQNLSASRPQDRQFILSSKKLLLSDSGFYLCAWSRLAGGPDTQYFGPGTRLTVL.

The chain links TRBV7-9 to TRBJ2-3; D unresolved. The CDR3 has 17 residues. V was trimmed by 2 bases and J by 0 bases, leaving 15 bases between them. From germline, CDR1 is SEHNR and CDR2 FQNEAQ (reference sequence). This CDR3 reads CASSLFSGSRSTDTQYF. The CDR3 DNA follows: TGTGCCAGCAGCTTATTTTCTGGAAGCAGGAGCACAGATACGCAGTATTTT. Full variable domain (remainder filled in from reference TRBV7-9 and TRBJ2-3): DTGVSQNPRHKITKRGQNVTFRCDPISEHNRLYWYRQTLGQGPEFLTYFQNEAQLEKSRLLSDRFSAERPKGSFSTLEIQRTEQGDSAMYLCASSLFSGSRSTDTQYFGPGTRLTVL.

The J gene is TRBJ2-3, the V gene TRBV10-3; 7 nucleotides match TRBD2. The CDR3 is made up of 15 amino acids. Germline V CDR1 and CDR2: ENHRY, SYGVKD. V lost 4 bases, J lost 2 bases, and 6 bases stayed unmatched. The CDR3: CAISAGLAATDTQYF. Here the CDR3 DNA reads TGTGCCATCAGTGCGGGGCTAGCGGCCACAGATACGCAGTATTTT.

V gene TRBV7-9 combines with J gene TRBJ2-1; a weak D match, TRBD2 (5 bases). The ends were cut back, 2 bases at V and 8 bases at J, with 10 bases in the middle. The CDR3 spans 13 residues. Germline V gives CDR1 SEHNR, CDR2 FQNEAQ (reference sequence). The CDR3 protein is CASSLISGHEQFF. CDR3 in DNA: TGTGCCAGCAGCTTAATCAGCGGCCATGAGCAGTTCTTC.

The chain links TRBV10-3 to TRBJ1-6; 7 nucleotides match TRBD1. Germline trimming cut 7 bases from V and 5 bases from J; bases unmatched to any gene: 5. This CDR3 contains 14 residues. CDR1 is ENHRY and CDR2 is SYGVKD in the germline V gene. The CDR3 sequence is CAITAGQNNSPLHF. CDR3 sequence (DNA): TGTGCCATCACCGCGGGACAGAATAATTCACCCCTCCACTTT.

CDR3 coding DNA: TGTGCCAGCAGCGACACGGGGGCCATCACAGATACGCAGTATTTT. It codes for CASSDTGAITDTQYF. This sequence joins TRBV3-1 and TRBJ2-3; D might be TRBD1 or TRBD2, each matching 6 bases. V was cut by 5 bases and J by 2 bases, with 14 bases left in between. CDR3 size: 15 residues. Germline V gene data show CDR1 as LGHDT and CDR2 as YNNKEL (reference sequence).

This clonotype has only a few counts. CDR3: CASSIRAGQPQHF. The CDR3 region has the DNA TGTGCCAGCAGTATTCGAGCGGGTCAGCCCCAGCATTTT. The chain is built from TRBV12-3 or TRBV12-4 and TRBJ1-5; D is unresolved. This CDR3 region has 13 residues. Deletions cut 5 bases from V and 6 bases from J, with 11 bases between.

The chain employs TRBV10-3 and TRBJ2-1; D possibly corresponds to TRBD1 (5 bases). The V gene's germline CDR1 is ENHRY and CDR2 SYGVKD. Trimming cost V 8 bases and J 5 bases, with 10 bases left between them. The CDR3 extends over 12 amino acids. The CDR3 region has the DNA TGTGCCATCTCGACAGAAAACAATGAGCAGTTCTTC. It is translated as CAISTENNEQFF.

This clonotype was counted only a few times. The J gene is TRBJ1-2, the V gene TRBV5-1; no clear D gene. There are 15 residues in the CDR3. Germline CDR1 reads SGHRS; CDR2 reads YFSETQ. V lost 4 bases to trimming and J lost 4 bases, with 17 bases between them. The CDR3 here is CASSPPQGYLYGYTF. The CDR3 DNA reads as TGCGCCAGCAGCCCCCCTCAAGGTTACCTCTATGGCTACACCTTC.